This T cell receptor beta chain was sequenced for a study of blood T cell repertoires in COVID-19. Background on the study: T cells, B-cell-depleted T cells, or PBMCs provided the cDNA or gDNA that served as material.

Original methodology: Reference gene primer amplification gave nucleated cell count estimates. Data came from immunoSEQ multiplex PCR; TCRdb stores just in-frame clones and leaves some out. V, J and clone size reflect that table, while D and trimming were determined from the DNA. The sample contains about 210,000 clones, approximately 85% of which appear only once. V lost 6 bases and J lost 2, with 11 bases in between. This CDR3 is built from 14 residues. The germline CDR1 and CDR2 sequences are SQVTM and ANQGSEA. This clone was observed once. Sequences were obtained from peripheral blood. The TCR sequence derives from a woman in her 50s with active or convalescent COVID-19. The V gene is TRBV29-1, the J gene TRBJ2-6; possibly TRBD1 for D (5 bases). CDR3 amino acids: CSVALTAGANVLTF. The CDR3 nucleotides read TGCAGCGTCGCATTGACAGCTGGGGCCAACGTCCTGACTTTC.